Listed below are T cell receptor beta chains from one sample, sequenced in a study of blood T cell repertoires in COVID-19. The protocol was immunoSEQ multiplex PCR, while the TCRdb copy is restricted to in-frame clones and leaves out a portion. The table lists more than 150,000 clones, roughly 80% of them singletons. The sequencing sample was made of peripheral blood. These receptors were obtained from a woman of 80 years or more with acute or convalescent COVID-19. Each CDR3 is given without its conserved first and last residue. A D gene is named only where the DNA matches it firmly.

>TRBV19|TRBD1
ASSTPQGGSPLH
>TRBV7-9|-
ASSRLQGSGNTIY
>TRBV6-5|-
ASSLQAGSQETQY
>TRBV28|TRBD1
ASRPGRGQGDGSPLH
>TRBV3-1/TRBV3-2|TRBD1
ASSQESRTGRWNTIY
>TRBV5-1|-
ASRRGVNTEAF
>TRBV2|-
ASTEREAGANVLT
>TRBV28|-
ASSLGGIYQETQY
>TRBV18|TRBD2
ASSPPGTSGTYEQY
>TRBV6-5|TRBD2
ASSYGPRAGGETQY
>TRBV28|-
ASSLGHFTPEKLF
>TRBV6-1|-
ASSEARFPGTAGNTIY
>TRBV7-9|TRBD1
ASSSPGQGYTGELF
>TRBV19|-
ASSIGTASNQPQH
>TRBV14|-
ASSQDLRNTEAF
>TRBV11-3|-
ASSLDPVSEQY
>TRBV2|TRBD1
ASRNPRTGGAKRSYGYT
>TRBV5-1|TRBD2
ASSLAWGTSGGTDTQY
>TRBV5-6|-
ASSYGQLANYGYT
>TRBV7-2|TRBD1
ASSAGTGFKGYT
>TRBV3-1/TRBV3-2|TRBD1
ASSRGTGQYNEQF
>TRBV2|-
ASREQGPQPQH
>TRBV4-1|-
ASSQDFGGLWLF